The next 29 T cell receptor beta chains were all read from a single sample in a study of OX40 agonist ivuxolimab in advanced cancers. Sequenced by immunoSEQ multiplex PCR; TCRdb stores in-frame clones only, minus some. This repertoire shows 40,000 to 55,000 clones, around four fifths found once; its top ten account for approximately 24%. This material consisted of CD4+ or CD8+ T cells sorted from blood, taken in a trial of the OX40 agonist ivuxolimab. The receptors here all came from an adult with an advanced solid tumor such as melanoma, head and neck, liver or kidney cancer.

The chain carries TRBV29-1 and TRBJ2-1; TRBD1 aligns across 8 bases. The CDR3 runs to 12 residues. Per germline, CDR1 SQVTM and CDR2 ANQGSEA. V lost 3 bases to trimming and J lost 9 bases; unmatched junction nucleotides: 4. The CDR3: CSVEDRVGEQFF. The CDR3 region has the DNA TGCAGCGTTGAGGACAGGGTTGGTGAGCAGTTCTTC.

The rearrangement links TRBV5-1 to TRBJ2-7; a weak D match, TRBD1 (5 bases). The germline CDR1 and CDR2 sequences are SGHRS and YFSETQ. The CDR3 has 13 residues. V was pared by 0 bases and J by 4 bases, with 8 bases between. CDR3: CASSLETAYEQYF. The CDR3 DNA is TGCGCCAGCAGCTTGGAGACAGCTTACGAGCAGTACTTC. Full variable domain (outside the CDR3, taken from reference TRBV5-1 and TRBJ2-7): KAGVTQTPRYLIKTRGQQVTLSCSPISGHRSVSWYQQTPGQGLQFLFEYFSETQRNKGNFPGRFSGRQFSNSRSEMNVSTLELGDSALYLCASSLETAYEQYFGPGTRLTVT.

The genes are TRBV4-1 and TRBJ2-2; D is ambiguous. This CDR3 region has 14 residues. The V end was cut by 1 base, the J end by 1 base, with 4 bases between. Germline assignment: CDR1 MGHRA and CDR2 YSYEKL. CDR3 in DNA: TGCGCCAGCAGCCAAGTTGAGAACACCGGGGAGCTGTTTTTT. Its protein is CASSQVENTGELFF.

In its sample, this clone was seen once. V usage is TRBV27 and J usage is TRBJ1-1; possible D gene TRBD1, 6 bases. The length of the CDR3 is 15 residues. Germline lookup yields CDR1 MNHEY and CDR2 SMNVEV (reference sequence). Trimming removed 1 base from V and 4 bases from J, with 13 bases in between. DNA for the CDR3: TGTGCCAGCAGTTTATGGGGCAGGGGAGGCACTGAAGCTTTCTTT. This sequence encodes CASSLWGRGGTEAFF.

The chain joins TRBV4-1 to TRBJ2-2; 10 bases are a match to TRBD1. Trimming at V came to 3 bases and at J to 7 bases, leaving 11 bases not matched to a gene. Germline V gives CDR1 MGHRA, CDR2 YSYEKL. The CDR3 consists of 17 residues. CDR3 amino acids: CASSQSNRQGASGELFF. The CDR3 DNA sequence: TGCGCCAGCAGCCAGAGTAATAGACAGGGGGCCAGCGGGGAGCTGTTTTTT.

The chain combines TRBV7-9 with TRBJ1-1; D possibly corresponds to TRBD1 (5 bases). The germline V and J ends were trimmed by 8 bases and 1 base, with 11 bases remaining between them. CDR1 and CDR2 (germline): SEHNR, FQNEAQ (reference sequence). This CDR3 has 13 residues. Written as DNA, the CDR3 is TGTGCCAGCTCCGAACAGGCGAACACTGAAGCTTTCTTT. Translated: CASSEQANTEAFF.

V is TRBV10-1 and J is TRBJ2-3, with D perhaps assigned TRBD1 or TRBD2 (7 bases each). CDR1 WNHNN and CDR2 SYGVQD come from the germline V gene (reference sequence). The CDR3 is made up of 15 amino acids. Between the trimmed V and J ends, which lost 3 bases and 5 bases, there was a span of 15 bases. CDR3 amino acids: CASSDYQGEGDTQYF. The DNA for the CDR3 is TGCGCCAGCAGTGATTACCAGGGGGAGGGAGATACGCAGTATTTT.

The gene calls are TRBV28 and TRBJ2-3, with D tentatively TRBD1 or TRBD2 (5 bases each). CDR3 length: 17 amino acids. V lost 4 bases, J lost 4 bases, and 21 bases lay in between. Germline assignment: CDR1 MDHEN and CDR2 SYDVKM. CDR3 loop: CASSSPRAARGADTQYF. For the CDR3, the DNA is TGTGCCAGCAGTTCCCCCCGAGCGGCGAGGGGTGCAGATACGCAGTATTTT.

This clone was recorded once. V and J are TRBV7-9 and TRBJ2-7; 7 bases are shared with TRBD1. V lost 5 bases, J lost 0 bases, and 7 bases stayed unmatched. The CDR3 is 15 amino acids. The germline gives CDR1 SEHNR, CDR2 FQNEAQ (reference sequence). CDR3 nucleotides: TGTGCCAGCAGCACGGACAGGTCTTTCTCCTACGAGCAGTACTTC. Its protein is CASSTDRSFSYEQYF.

This chain uses TRBV9 with TRBJ2-7; D is unclear. This CDR3 comprises 15 residues. The V end was cut by 2 bases, the J end by 3 bases, with 15 bases between. CDR1 is SGDLS, CDR2 YYNGEE, per germline. The CDR3 region has the DNA TGTGCCAGCAGCGTCGGTCAGGTCCCATTCTACGAGCAGTACTTC. It yields the protein CASSVGQVPFYEQYF.

The chain has TRBV11-1 and TRBJ1-2, with a weak D call TRBD1 (5 bases). The CDR3 covers 14 residues. Germline V CDR1 and CDR2: SGHAT, FQDESV (reference sequence). Trimming took 3 bases from V and 4 from J, leaving 12 bases between them. The CDR3 here is CASSFTPGLYGYTF. CDR3 nucleotide sequence: TGTGCCAGCAGCTTTACCCCAGGGCTCTATGGCTACACCTTC.

The chain is built from TRBV28 and TRBJ2-7, with 11 bases lining up with TRBD1. CDR1 and CDR2 from the germline V gene are MDHEN and SYDVKM. The CDR3 totals 14 residues. V lost 4 bases to trimming and J lost 3 bases; unmatched junction nucleotides: 2. The CDR3 bases are TGTGCCAGCAGTTGGGACAGGGGGAACTACGAGCAGTACTTC. It specifies CASSWDRGNYEQYF.

The genes are TRBV11-1 and TRBJ2-7; D might be TRBD1 or TRBD2, each matching 5 bases. The CDR3 runs to 15 residues. The V end was cut by 2 bases, the J end by 5 bases, with 16 bases between. Germline V gene sequence: CDR1 SGHAT, CDR2 FQDESV (reference sequence). CDR3 nucleotides: TGTGCCAGCAGCTTACTTCCGGGACCACTTAACGAGCAGTACTTC. Residues: CASSLLPGPLNEQYF.

The genes are TRBV9 and TRBJ2-1, with D unresolved. CDR1 and CDR2 (germline): SGDLS, YYNGEE. Trimming took 0 bases from V and 8 from J, leaving 9 bases between them. This CDR3 is 13 amino acids long. CDR3 in amino acids: CASSVEAVHEQFF. In DNA, the CDR3 is TGTGCCAGCAGCGTAGAAGCAGTCCATGAGCAGTTCTTC.

This chain joins TRBV4-1 and TRBJ2-7, with 8 bases that match TRBD1. The CDR3 is made up of 13 amino acids. After removal of 4 bases from V and 3 bases from J, the junction contained 2 bases not matched to a gene. The germline V gene encodes CDR1 MGHRA and CDR2 YSYEKL. This CDR3 reads CASSLGQGYEQYF. DNA for the CDR3: TGCGCCAGCAGCCTTGGACAGGGCTACGAGCAGTACTTC.

The rearrangement joins TRBV30 to TRBJ2-3; D gene unclear. Germline loops: CDR1 GTSNPN, CDR2 SVGIG (reference sequence). CDR3 length equals 12 residues. Between the trimmed V and J ends, which lost 0 bases and 1 base, there was a span of 2 bases. CDR3 nucleotides: TGTGCCTGGAGTGTTGGCACAGATACGCAGTATTTT. It encodes CAWSVGTDTQYF.

The chain carries TRBV27 and TRBJ2-3, with 8 nucleotides matching TRBD1. V was clipped by 6 bases and J by 3 bases; unmatched bases: 5. This CDR3 has 14 residues. Germline CDR1 reads MNHEY; CDR2 reads SMNVEV (reference sequence). In DNA form, the CDR3 reads TGTGCCAGCAGGACAGGGGTGGGAACAGATACGCAGTATTTT. Residues: CASRTGVGTDTQYF.

The V call is TRBV28, the J call TRBJ2-5; the D is unclear. CDR3 size: 12 residues. V lost 3 bases to trimming and J lost 5 bases, with 7 bases between them. Germline V gene lookup returns CDR1 MDHEN and CDR2 SYDVKM. CDR3 coding DNA: TGTGCCAGCAGTTTGGGCAAGGAGACCCAGTACTTC. It codes for CASSLGKETQYF.

This chain joins TRBV6-5 and TRBJ2-1; D might be TRBD2 (7 bases). V was cut by 0 bases and J by 10 bases, with 10 bases left in between. This CDR3 has 13 residues. The V gene's germline CDR1 is MNHEY and CDR2 SVGAGI. Here the CDR3 reads CASSYSGRGEQFF. In DNA, the CDR3 is TGTGCCAGCAGTTACTCGGGGAGGGGGGAGCAGTTCTTC.

The V and J genes are TRBV4-1 and TRBJ1-2; D remains unclear. The CDR3 runs to 13 residues. V lost 3 bases and J lost 2, with 7 bases in between. Germline assignment: CDR1 MGHRA and CDR2 YSYEKL. The CDR3 bases are TGCGCCAGCAGCCACGGAAGCAACTATGGCTACACCTTC. This sequence encodes CASSHGSNYGYTF.

This sequence joins TRBV5-5 and TRBJ2-7; TRBD2 aligns across 13 bases. The germline gives CDR1 SGHKS, CDR2 YYEKEE (reference sequence). Trimming removed 0 bases from V and 3 bases from J; junction bases left unmatched: 0. The length of the CDR3 is 15 residues. The CDR3 protein is CASSLGLAGGYEQYF. The CDR3 DNA reads TGTGCCAGCAGCTTGGGACTAGCGGGGGGCTACGAGCAGTACTTC.

The chain links TRBV6-5 to TRBJ2-5, with 7 positions matching TRBD1. V shed 6 bases and J 5 bases; nucleotides not matched to a gene: 12. The CDR3 length is 15 residues. Germline loops: CDR1 MNHEY, CDR2 SVGAGI. CDR3 loop: CASREEAGGIETQYF. The CDR3 nucleotides are TGTGCCAGCAGGGAGGAGGCAGGGGGTATTGAGACCCAGTACTTC.

The chain recombines TRBV9 with TRBJ2-7; a possible D gene is TRBD2 (6 bases). Between the trimmed V and J ends, which lost 0 bases and 4 bases, there was a span of 8 bases. Germline CDR1 SGDLS, CDR2 YYNGEE. This CDR3 has 13 amino acids. This chain's CDR3 is CASSVDGGYEQYF. CDR3 bases: TGTGCCAGCAGCGTAGATGGGGGGTACGAGCAGTACTTC.

In its sample, this clone was seen a few times. V usage is TRBV30 and J usage is TRBJ1-2; 12 nucleotides agree with TRBD1. The germline V gene has CDR1 GTSNPN and CDR2 SVGIG (reference sequence). The CDR3 is 14 amino acids. V lost 3 bases to trimming and J lost 8 bases; unmatched junction nucleotides: 7. CDR3 sequence reads: CAWRPGQGAWGYTF. As DNA, the CDR3 is TGTGCCTGGAGGCCGGGACAGGGGGCGTGGGGCTACACCTTC.

This chain connects TRBV27 to TRBJ2-3; possibly TRBD1 for D (6 bases). The germline V and J ends were trimmed by 6 bases and 0 bases, with 13 bases remaining between them. Germline loops: CDR1 MNHEY, CDR2 SMNVEV (reference sequence). The length of the CDR3 is 15 residues. CDR3 coding DNA: TGTGCCAGCAGCTACCTGGGGGCTAGCACAGATACGCAGTATTTT. It translates to CASSYLGASTDTQYF.

This clone occurred a few times. This chain links TRBV7-3 with TRBJ2-2; 7 bases align to TRBD1. V lost 4 bases to trimming and J lost 7 bases; unmatched junction nucleotides: 3. This CDR3 comprises 13 residues. Germline assignment: CDR1 SGHTA and CDR2 FQGTGA. CDR3 nucleotides: TGTGCCAGCAGCTCGACAGGGAGCGGGGAGCTGTTTTTT. It translates to CASSSTGSGELFF.

A word on this clone: Germline is not matched at one junction end, which may reflect a read error. This chain links TRBV7-7 with TRBJ2-2, with 7 nucleotides matching TRBD2. The CDR3 extends over 15 amino acids. Germline CDR1 and CDR2: SSHAT and FNYEAQ (reference sequence). The chain's CDR3 is CASSSHGGNHGELFF. The CDR3 nucleotides read TGTGCTAGCAGCTCCCACGGGGGGAATCACGGGGAGCTGTTTTTT.

The J gene is TRBJ2-1, the V gene TRBV30, with D maybe TRBD1 (6 bases). The germline gives CDR1 GTSNPN, CDR2 SVGIG (reference sequence). The length of the CDR3 is 13 residues. V was cut by 1 base and J by 6 bases, with 10 bases left in between. CDR3 sequence reads: CAWSEQGGNEQFF. The CDR3 DNA sequence: TGTGCCTGGAGTGAACAGGGTGGCAATGAGCAGTTCTTC.

The CDR3 nucleotides read TGTGCCAGCAGCTTATTGCCCCCATCGGGGGAGCTGTTTTTT. This codes for CASSLLPPSGELFF. The chain carries TRBV7-2 and TRBJ2-2; D gene ambiguous. The V and J ends lost 2 bases and 8 bases respectively, with 12 bases between them. The V gene's germline CDR1 is SGHTA and CDR2 FQGNSA. The CDR3 has 14 residues.